This record looks at one TCR beta chain sequence and its context. Its antigen remains unidentified. A much larger clone lies one base from this, so it may be a read error. The library was made by multiplex PCR. Instrument used: Illumina HiSeq 2500. Following protocols modified from ARM-PCR, the researchers constructed TCRbeta libraries through three rounds of nested PCR with primers (Table S4). Before sequencing, PCR products of 200-500 bp were excised from the gel and purified with the QIAquick gel extraction kit. The study's processing was this. Reads were cleaned with Trimmomatic, merged with FLASH into complete CDR3 sequences, and assigned to V(D)J germline segments with MiTCR. Clonal diversity was calculated as the inverse Simpson's index using VDJtools. In-frame sequences without a premature stop codon were defined as productive reads. TCRdb ran its own pipeline on the public reads, namely fastp trimming at Q25 and MiXCR clone calling, and kept in-frame beta chains. Each CDR3 protein gets just one entry, which takes the most common genes and DNA from the rows behind it. TCRdb's processing, not the authors' own work, is the source of the V and J calls. A total of roughly 75,000 distinct CDR3 sequences appear in this sample, around 70% of them only once. 25% to 30% of the sample is taken by the ten largest.

For CDR1 and CDR2, the germline V gene lists MGHRA and YSYEKL. Spanning cysteine to phenylalanine, the CDR3 consists of 17 amino acids. Of the read, only the CDR3 DNA is kept; its 51 bases are in frame from base 1. Ends trimmed: V by 0 bases, J by 6 bases; bases unmatched to a gene: 10. The data are from a study of tumor and adjacent non-tumor tissue in lung cancer (dated by TCRdb to between 2018 and 2020). At the level of the whole study: Patients with adenocarcinoma (approximately 12), squamous cell carcinoma (2) and small cell lung cancer (1) were included in the cohort. For each patient, one tumor sample and one normal lung sample were taken, giving around 31 paired specimens that underwent TCRbeta CDR3 sequencing. Among the 15 or so patients, ages ranged from about 31 to 85 years, approximately 10 were men and 5 were women, and disease was TNM stage I to III. The study compared bulk TCRbeta repertoires between lung tumor tissue and matched distant non-tumor lung tissue from more than twelve lung cancer patients. Sequencing produced 130 million or so productive TCRbeta reads in total, an average of approximately 4.2 million reads per sample.

Results the study describes overall, beyond this receptor: The cohort had only about 15 patients, and the authors noted that larger samples and more detailed clinical data are needed. Neither the sequencing platform nor unique molecular identifiers are mentioned in the methods. Younger patients had significantly higher TCR diversity, and higher tumor TCR diversity was associated with shorter overall and disease-free survival. Tumor tissue showed significantly higher TCR diversity (inverse Simpson) than normal lung tissue, at 431.37 vs 166.20 (P = 0.0075, Mann-Whitney U test). In normal lung, the top 100 clones accounted for a significantly larger cumulative share of the repertoire than in tumor tissue. Peripheral blood was not sequenced, so blood TCRbeta repertoires were not examined in the lung cancer patients of the study.

Bulk unsorted tissue served as the source for RNA extraction, and RNA quality was assessed using a NanoDrop ND-1000 and an Agilent 2100. Distant non-tumor tissue taken more than 3 cm from the tumor edge was used as the normal lung sample. All donors had newly diagnosed lung cancer, had not received prior chemotherapy, and were admitted for thoracic surgery in China between August and November 2014. The study excluded patients who had received radiotherapy or chemotherapy before or who had another cancer at the same time. Surgical tissue pieces of roughly 1-2.1 cm3 were preserved in RNAlater solution and stored at -80 °C until use.

This clonotype was obtained from a woman in her forties or fifties with non-small cell lung cancer. The material sequenced was distant non-tumor lung tissue. The receptor chain draws on TRBV4-1 and TRBJ2-3; TRBD2 matches 9 bases in the middle. CDR3 protein: CASSQDGCSGSLDTQYF. The bases are TGCGCCAGCAGCCAAGATGGGTGTAGCGGGAGCCTCGATACGCAGTATTTT.